The 24 T cell receptor beta chains below were found in one sample sequenced in a study of T cells in women clearing cervical HPV infection. The assay was immunoSEQ multiplex PCR, and TCRdb's table has in-frame clones only and misses some. Its listing shows about 31,000 clones. Sequencing was performed on blood buffy coat. These receptor sequences come from a woman between 18 and 69 years old with a cervical HPV16 infection that either progressed to CIN3+ or cleared (not recorded which).

For this clone: Read data end 3 residues before the CDR3 end; the end is taken from the germline J gene. The chain recombines TRBV18 with TRBJ2-2; TRBD2 might be the D (5 bases). V shed 7 bases and J shed 4 bases, with 16 bases lying between them. This CDR3 is 15 amino acids long. Germline V gives CDR1 KGHSH, CDR2 LQKENI. The covered CDR3 bases are TGTGCCAGCTTACTAGGAGCAGGTGGCACCGGGGAG. Encoded protein: CASLLGAGGTGE. The entire CDR3 protein is CASLLGAGGTGELFF. Filled out from reference TRBV18 and TRBJ2-2, the complete variable domain reads NAGVMQNPRHLVRRRGQEARLRCSPMKGHSHVYWYRQLPEEGLKFMVYLQKENIIDESGMPKERFSAEFPKEGPSILRIQQVVRGDSAAYFCASLLGAGGTGELFFGEGSRLTVL.

As concerns this clone: The CDR3 extends 3 residues past the end of the read, so its final part is completed from the germline J gene. V is TRBV20-1 and J is TRBJ2-2; tentative D call: TRBD2 (5 bases). Per germline, CDR1 DFQATT and CDR2 SNEGSKA (reference sequence). This CDR3 is 15 amino acids long. The CDR3 loop reads CSARGSLEADEKLFF. CDR3 DNA (partial): TGCAGTGCTAGGGGAAGTTTGGAAGCGGATGAAAAG.

About this clone itself: The CDR3 is cut off 3 residues early in the read; its end comes from the germline J gene. This rearrangement joins TRBV7-2 to TRBJ2-7, with 8 bases identical to TRBD2. The CDR3 sequence is 14 residues long. Trimming cost V 6 bases and J 0 bases; bases outside gene matches: 4. Germline loops: CDR1 SGHTA, CDR2 FQGNSA. The DNA read from the CDR3 is TGTGCCAGCAGGGCGGGGGGTAGCTCCTACGAG. Translating it yields CASRAGGSSYE. The whole CDR3 is CASRAGGSSYEQYF.

Partial CDR3 DNA: TGTGCCAGCAGTGTATCCTACAATGAG. Residues: CASSVSYNE. The whole CDR3 region reads CASSVSYNEQFF. This chain uses TRBV2 with TRBJ2-1; no clear D gene. The CDR3 is cut off 3 residues early in the read; its end comes from the germline J gene. Germline V gives CDR1 SNHLY, CDR2 FYNNEI. CDR3 length equals 12 residues. Trimming left V 4 bases short and J 1 base short, with 2 bases between.

The covered CDR3 bases are TGTGCCTGGCAATGGGGTAGGGGGATCCCGGAACAAGAGACC. It translates to CAWQWGRGIPEQET. The entire CDR3 protein reads CAWQWGRGIPEQETQYF. The rearrangement uses TRBV30 and TRBJ2-5; a possible D gene is TRBD1 (6 bases). Sequencing ends 3 residues short of the CDR3 end; the germline J gene provides the rest. Germline lookup yields CDR1 GTSNPN and CDR2 SVGIG (reference sequence). The CDR3 runs to 17 residues. Trimming removed 5 bases at V and 2 bases at J, with 24 bases between.

Regarding this clone: The read is 3 residues too short to cover the CDR3 end, so that end is filled in from the germline J gene. The genes are TRBV30 and TRBJ2-5, with D perhaps matching TRBD2 (5 bases). The CDR3 has 13 amino acids. Germline loops: CDR1 GTSNPN, CDR2 SVGIG (reference sequence). V lost 6 bases, J lost 2 bases, and 13 bases lay in between. The covered CDR3 bases are TGTGCCTGTAAGTGGGCGGGTCAAGAGACC. Its translation is CACKWAGQET. The whole CDR3 reads CACKWAGQETQYF.

On this clone: With the read ending 3 residues before the CDR3 end, the germline J gene is used to fill in that end. The chain recombines TRBV5-1 with TRBJ2-1; 7 bases match TRBD2. V dropped 4 bases and J dropped 0; count of bases not matched to a gene: 4. Germline-derived CDR1 and CDR2 are SGHRS and YFSETQ. The CDR3 has 15 residues. CDR3 sequence: CASSPTSVSYNEQFF. The part of the CDR3 DNA that was read is TGCGCCAGCAGCCCAACTAGCGTCTCCTACAATGAG. Drawing the rest from reference TRBV5-1 and TRBJ2-1, the complete variable domain is KAGVTQTPRYLIKTRGQQVTLSCSPISGHRSVSWYQQTPGQGLQFLFEYFSETQRNKGNFPGRFSGRQFSNSRSEMNVSTLELGDSALYLCASSPTSVSYNEQFFGPGTRLTVL.

Worth noting for this clone: The read stops 3 residues short of the end of the CDR3; the missing end is completed from the germline J gene. The chain joins TRBV6-2 or TRBV6-3 to TRBJ1-5; 8 positions agree with TRBD1. The V and J ends lost 4 bases and 1 base, in that order; junction bases with no gene match: 6. There are 16 residues in the CDR3. Germline V gene lookup returns CDR1 MNHEY and CDR2 SVGEGT. The CDR3 reads CASSSQGGRSNQPQHF. The covered CDR3 bases are TGTGCCAGCAGTTCACAGGGGGGAAGGAGCAATCAGCCC.

On this clone itself: The CDR3 is cut off 3 residues early in the read; its end comes from the germline J gene. The J gene is TRBJ2-7, the V gene TRBV2; D may be TRBD1 or TRBD2 (5 bases each). Trimming shortened V by 8 bases and J by 0 bases, and 14 bases separated the two germline ends. From germline, CDR1 is SNHLY and CDR2 FYNNEI. The CDR3 extends over 14 amino acids. The DNA read from the CDR3 is TGTGCCAGCCGCACGAGAGGGGTCTCCTACGAG. Translating gives CASRTRGVSYE. The whole CDR3 sequence is CASRTRGVSYEQYF.

Regarding this clone: The read finishes 3 residues shy of the CDR3 end, and the germline J gene is used to complete it. V gene TRBV2 combines with J gene TRBJ2-7; TRBD1 matches at 10 bases. The V segment lost 6 bases and the J segment 3 bases; nucleotides outside the gene matches: 2. From germline, CDR1 is SNHLY and CDR2 FYNNEI. CDR3 length: 13 amino acids. The CDR3 loop reads CASSGTGDYEQYF. The sequenced CDR3 bases are TGTGCCAGCAGCGGGACAGGGGACTACGAG. Full variable domain (rest looked up from reference TRBV2 and TRBJ2-7): EPEVTQTPSHQVTQMGQEVILRCVPISNHLYFYWYRQILGQKVEFLVSFYNNEISEKSEIFDDQFSVERPDGSNFTLKIRSTKLEDSAMYFCASSGTGDYEQYFGPGTRLTVT.

Of note for this clone: The read comes to an end 3 residues before the CDR3 does, leaving the germline J gene to fill in the end. The V gene is TRBV19, the J gene TRBJ2-5; the match to TRBD1 covers 7 bases. CDR1 and CDR2 from the germline V gene are LNHDA and SQIVND (reference sequence). CDR3 size: 14 residues. V dropped 7 bases and J dropped 2; count of bases not matched to a gene: 7. CDR3: CASKRGGNQETQYF. CDR3 DNA, as far as it was read: TGTGCCAGTAAACGAGGGGGCAATCAAGAGACC. Full variable domain (missing parts from reference TRBV19 and TRBJ2-5): DGGITQSPKYLFRKEGQNVTLSCEQNLNHDAMYWYRQDPGQGLRLIYYSQIVNDFQKGDIAEGYSVSREKKESFPLTVTSAQKNPTAFYLCASKRGGNQETQYFGPGTRLLVL.

The CDR3 region is CASSIDMTRDTYQPQYF. Partial CDR3 DNA: TGTGCCAGTAGTATAGATATGACGAGGGACACCTATCAGCCG. This chain links TRBV19 with TRBJ2-3, with D perhaps matching TRBD1 (6 bases). The read terminates 3 residues ahead of where the CDR3 ends, so the germline J gene completes it. CDR1 is LNHDA, CDR2 SQIVND, per germline (reference sequence). CDR3 length: 17 amino acids.

Comment on this clone: Read data end 3 residues before the CDR3 end; the end is taken from the germline J gene. The chain recombines TRBV6-2 or TRBV6-3 with TRBJ2-1; a possible D gene is TRBD2 (7 bases). Germline CDR1 is MNHEY and CDR2 is SVGEGT. The CDR3 totals 14 residues. V was cut by 6 bases and J by 0 bases, with 9 bases left in between. CDR3 sequence: CASRGGGSYNEQFF. The CDR3 DNA, read in part, is TGTGCCAGCAGGGGAGGGGGCTCCTACAATGAG.

With respect to this clone: The read terminates 3 residues before the CDR3 end, so the remaining end is supplied by the germline J gene. The rearrangement joins TRBV7-6 to TRBJ1-2; 7 bases map to TRBD1. Germline V gene data show CDR1 as SGHVS and CDR2 as FNYEAQ. The CDR3 covers 15 residues. CDR3 loop: CASSSQQGSTDTYTF. The DNA read from the CDR3 is TGTGCCAGCAGCTCGCAACAGGGGTCCACAGATACC. The full variable domain, in which reference TRBV7-6 and TRBJ1-2 provide the parts outside the CDR3, is GAGVSQSPRYKVTKRGQDVALRCDPISGHVSLYWYRQALGQGPEFLTYFNYEAQQDKSGLPNDRFSAERPEGSISTLTIQRTEQRDSAMYRCASSSQQGSTDTYTFGSGTRLTVV.

Worth noting for this clone: The CDR3 extends 3 residues past the end of the read, so its final part is completed from the germline J gene. The chain couples TRBV12-3 or TRBV12-4 to TRBJ2-1; TRBD2 aligns across 8 bases. CDR3 length: 15 residues. V shed 5 bases and J 8 bases; nucleotides not matched to a gene: 11. The CDR3 sequence is CASSQTGTSFDEQFF. CDR3 bases read: TGTGCCAGCAGTCAGACCGGGACTAGTTTCGATGAG.

Partial CDR3 DNA: TGCAGTGCTAGGGCCGGGACTAGCGGGAGCTACGAG. Translating it yields CSARAGTSGSYE. The CDR3 as a whole reads CSARAGTSGSYEQYF. The genes are TRBV20-1 and TRBJ2-7; TRBD2 agrees at 14 bases. The CDR3 end falls 3 residues outside the read, so it is completed with the germline J gene. CDR3 length: 15 residues. V dropped 3 bases and J dropped 3; count of bases not matched to a gene: 4. CDR1 DFQATT and CDR2 SNEGSKA come from the germline V gene (reference sequence).

As concerns this clone: From the germline J gene comes the end of the CDR3, since the read stops 3 residues before it. The chain recombines TRBV27 with TRBJ2-7, with TRBD2 matching over 8 bases. CDR1 is MNHEY and CDR2 is SMNVEV in the germline V gene (reference sequence). The CDR3 is made up of 15 amino acids. After removal of 5 bases from V and 6 bases from J, the junction contained 12 bases not matched to a gene. CDR3 sequence reads: CASSPLPGGVGEQYF. The covered CDR3 bases are TGTGCCAGCAGTCCACTCCCGGGAGGGGTAGGCGAG.

Concerning this clone itself: The read falls 3 residues short of the CDR3 end, and the missing part is taken from the germline J gene. V and J are TRBV20-1 and TRBJ2-2, with 9 nucleotides matching TRBD1. This CDR3 is built from 15 residues. Per the germline V gene, CDR1 is DFQATT and CDR2 is SNEGSKA (reference sequence). The DNA read from the CDR3 is TGCAGTGCTAGAGAAAGGACAGGGGCACGATCACCG. Translation gives CSARERTGARSP. Given in full, the CDR3 is CSARERTGARSPLFF.

A note on this clone: The read ends 3 residues early relative to the CDR3; the germline J gene fills the gap. The chain links TRBV28 to TRBJ2-2, with TRBD1 as a possible D gene (6 bases). Germline CDR1 reads MDHEN; CDR2 reads SYDVKM. This CDR3 is built from 15 residues. The germline V and J ends were trimmed by 5 bases and 1 base, with 11 bases remaining between them. This CDR3 reads CASSQGWMNTGELFF. Partial CDR3 DNA: TGTGCCAGCAGTCAGGGGTGGATGAACACCGGGGAG.

On this clone itself: The read falls 3 residues short of the CDR3 end, and the missing part is taken from the germline J gene. The chain combines TRBV5-6 with TRBJ2-1, with a tentative D call TRBD1 (6 bases). CDR3 length: 15 amino acids. From germline, CDR1 is SGHDT and CDR2 YYEEEE. Trimming left V 0 bases short and J 3 bases short, with 10 bases between. This CDR3 reads CASSLADRYYNEQFF. Partial CDR3 DNA: TGTGCCAGCAGCTTGGCTGACAGGTACTACAATGAG.

Turning to this clone: This CDR3 is also generated by other DNA sequences in the sample. Incomplete CDR3 DNA: TGTGCCAGCTCACCCGGGGTCCAAGAGACC. Translated: CASSPGVQET. From start to end, the CDR3 is CASSPGVQETAFF. The chain joins TRBV18 to TRBJ1-1; D gene uncertain. The read ends 3 residues early relative to the CDR3; the germline J gene fills the gap. CDR1 is KGHSH, CDR2 LQKENI, per germline. The CDR3 covers 13 residues.

On this clone itself: The read halts 3 residues ahead of the CDR3 end, with the missing end drawn from the germline J gene. The chain is built from TRBV10-1 and TRBJ2-7, with D possibly being TRBD1 (5 bases). V dropped 5 bases and J dropped 4 bases, with 12 bases sitting between them. Germline V CDR1 and CDR2: WNHNN, SYGVQD (reference sequence). The CDR3 runs 13 residues. The covered CDR3 bases are TGCGCCAGCAGTCGTCAGGGTGGGTACGAG. Protein product: CASSRQGGYE. The full CDR3 protein is CASSRQGGYEQYF.

The CDR3: CASTFTGAGETQYF. The CDR3 DNA, read in part, is TGTGCCAGCACCTTCACCGGAGCGGGAGAGACC. The rearrangement links TRBV2 to TRBJ2-5; TRBD2 is a possible D gene (6 bases). The read comes to an end 3 residues before the CDR3 does, leaving the germline J gene to fill in the end. The CDR3 is made up of 14 amino acids. From germline, CDR1 is SNHLY and CDR2 FYNNEI. Trimming left V 7 bases short and J 4 bases short, with 16 bases between.

A word on this clone: With the read ending 3 residues before the CDR3 end, the germline J gene is used to fill in that end. This sequence joins TRBV20-1 and TRBJ1-6, with a tentative D call TRBD1 (6 bases). CDR1 and CDR2 from the germline V gene are DFQATT and SNEGSKA (reference sequence). Trimming removed 5 bases from V and 6 bases from J, with 14 bases in between. This CDR3 is 14 amino acids long. This CDR3 is CSARGQLINSPLHF. The sequenced CDR3 bases are TGCAGTGCTCGAGGACAGCTTATTAATTCACCC.